This T cell receptor beta chain was observed in a study of CD8 T cells in ankylosing spondylitis. General study findings and limits: As reported, disease-linked clones showed significant enrichment in matched ankylosing spondylitis synovial fluid. The disease-linked clones had a CD8+ phenotype and low blood frequencies. Seven or eight highly homologous variants made up a TCR beta motif, and this motif appeared characteristic of ankylosing spondylitis blood.

Trimming removed 1 base from V and 1 base from J, with 10 bases in between. The CDR3 runs to 15 residues. The germline V gene has CDR1 MGHRA and CDR2 YSYEKL. By quantitative 5'-RACE with molecular barcodes, the TCR beta libraries were made. TCRdb independently ran MiXCR on the 5' RACE reads; one entry per CDR3 protein. The data show hundreds of thousands of distinct CDR3 sequences, with approximately 20% seen just once and 7.5% to 9% held by the top ten. In regard to this clonotype: The antigen remains unidentified.

Sequencing was carried out using blood, either unsorted or a sorted T cell fraction (not recorded which). The receptor comes from a male donor with ankylosing spondylitis or in good health (not recorded which). The chain couples TRBV4-1 to TRBJ2-5; no clear D gene. The CDR3 spells CASSQVHPSQETQYF. CDR3 DNA sequence: TGCGCCAGCAGCCAAGTTCATCCAAGCCAAGAGACCCAGTACTTC.